The 10 T cell receptor beta chains reported below all come from one sample, sequenced in a study of early T cells in non-severe SARS-CoV-2 infection. TCRdb itself ran the 5' RACE reads through MiXCR, one entry per CDR3 protein. Altogether approximately 26,000 distinct CDR3 sequences are present, about 4% being singletons, with the ten largest covering under 4.5%. The sample taken for sequencing was whole blood. Receptors were obtained from an adult who was a healthcare worker with PCR-confirmed SARS-CoV-2 infection or an uninfected control (not recorded which).

In this sample, this clonotype turned up many times. The CDR3 coding sequence is TGTGCCAGCAGCGTCGGACAGGGGGAGACCGGGGAGCTGTTTTTT. Protein product: CASSVGQGETGELFF. V usage is TRBV9 and J usage is TRBJ2-2; 10 nucleotides line up with TRBD1. Germline lookup yields CDR1 SGDLS and CDR2 YYNGEE. The J segment lost 5 bases and the V segment lost 2 bases, leaving 3 bases of the junction unmatched. The CDR3 is 15 amino acids.

This clonotype came up many times. This chain connects TRBV2 to TRBJ2-3; D is uncertain. The germline V gene encodes CDR1 SNHLY and CDR2 FYNNEI. V shed 6 bases and J shed 5 bases, with 6 bases lying between them. This CDR3 has 11 residues. The CDR3 reads CASRQEDTQYF. The DNA of the CDR3 is TGTGCCAGCAGGCAGGAAGATACGCAGTATTTT.

This clonotype appeared a few times. The rearrangement joins TRBV4-1 to TRBJ2-5; maybe TRBD2 (6 bases). Trimming removed 3 bases from V and 2 bases from J, with 7 bases in between. Germline V gene data show CDR1 as MGHRA and CDR2 as YSYEKL. This CDR3 comprises 13 residues. The CDR3 sequence is CASSQGLQETQYF. The CDR3 coding sequence is TGCGCCAGCAGCCAGGGACTGCAAGAGACCCAGTACTTC.

In this sample, this clonotype turned up many times. V is TRBV10-3 and J is TRBJ2-3; maybe TRBD2 (6 bases). Germline loops: CDR1 ENHRY, CDR2 SYGVKD. This CDR3 is 15 amino acids long. V lost 0 bases to trimming and J lost 2 bases, with 9 bases between them. The CDR3: CAISESGGFTDTQYF. The CDR3 DNA reads TGTGCCATCAGTGAGTCTGGAGGGTTCACAGATACGCAGTATTTT.

This clonotype was seen many times. This sequence joins TRBV28 and TRBJ1-1; D is undetermined. This CDR3 region has 11 residues. Germline V gene data show CDR1 as MDHEN and CDR2 as SYDVKM. The V end was cut by 3 bases, the J end by 6 bases, with 5 bases between. CDR3 nucleotide sequence: TGTGCCAGCAGTTTTTCGGCTGAAGCTTTCTTT. Translation: CASSFSAEAFF.

This clonotype was detected ten times or more. The V and J genes are TRBV27 and TRBJ1-2; 7 bases are shared with TRBD1. Trimming removed 2 bases from V and 5 bases from J; junction bases left unmatched: 11. Germline values: CDR1 MNHEY, CDR2 SMNVEV (reference sequence). This CDR3 comprises 16 residues. The CDR3 nucleotides are TGTGCCAGCAGTTTAGAAGCAGGGGGTGTCCCTTATGGCTACACCTTC. Translating gives CASSLEAGGVPYGYTF.

The V call is TRBV10-3, the J call TRBJ1-1; TRBD1 matches 10 bases. CDR1 ENHRY and CDR2 SYGVKD come from the germline V gene. Trimming at V came to 8 bases and at J to 1 base, leaving 7 bases not matched to a gene. This CDR3 contains 15 residues. The chain's CDR3 is CAIGDRGQENTEAFF. The CDR3 DNA reads as TGTGCCATCGGAGACAGGGGGCAGGAGAACACTGAAGCTTTCTTT.

This clonotype was counted between two and nine times. The chain employs TRBV29-1 and TRBJ1-1, with a tentative D call TRBD1 (5 bases). Germline V gene data show CDR1 as SQVTM and CDR2 as ANQGSEA. The CDR3 runs 11 residues. CDR3 region: CRGDQNTEAFF. The CDR3 DNA sequence: TGCAGGGGGGATCAGAACACTGAAGCTTTCTTT.

This clonotype was seen repeatedly, ten times or more. The rearrangement links TRBV28 to TRBJ2-6, with 9 bases fitting TRBD2. CDR3 length: 21 residues. With 3 bases clipped from V and 1 base from J, the junction kept 16 bases outside the gene matches. Looked up from germline, CDR1 is MDHEN and CDR2 is SYDVKM. CDR3 region: CASSLVPGTSKHPSGANVLTF. As DNA, the CDR3 is TGTGCCAGCAGTTTGGTTCCCGGGACTAGCAAACACCCTTCTGGGGCCAACGTCCTGACTTTC.

This clonotype has a handful of counts. This sequence joins TRBV12-5 and TRBJ2-6; D unresolved. The CDR3 sequence is 13 residues long. CDR1 is LGHNT, CDR2 FRNRAP, per germline. Trimming pared 7 bases from V and 0 bases from J, leaving 4 bases between. The CDR3 protein is CASANSGANVLTF. The CDR3 DNA reads as TGTGCTAGTGCCAACTCTGGGGCCAACGTCCTGACTTTC.